What follows are 17 T cell receptor beta chains derived from one specimen sequenced in a study of regulatory T cells in long-lasting Graves disease. As to time point: newly diagnosed GD, antithyroid drugs for less than 3 months. From PBMCs, RNA was extracted and then used to make the TCR library. Sequencing libraries for TCR beta were prepared with iRepertoire HTBI primers and Arm-PCR of CDR3 regions. MiXCR, applied by TCRdb to the multiplex PCR reads, yields one record per CDR3 protein. This table holds around 480,000 distinct CDR3 sequences, around 15% found once. These data were also filed under a second study, of T cells in Graves' hyperthyroidism and ophthalmopathy.

The sample consisted of peripheral blood mononuclear cells (PBMCs), taken at new diagnosis, from a patient treated with antithyroid drugs. The receptors originated from a man aged 35 to 55 with Graves disease.

In this sample, this clonotype turned up many times. The chain has TRBV3-1 and TRBJ2-3; the match to TRBD2 covers 14 bases. V was pared by 0 bases and J by 6 bases, with 11 bases of the junction left unmatched. The CDR3 contains 19 residues. Germline V gene lookup returns CDR1 LGHDT and CDR2 YNNKEL (reference sequence). CDR3 residues: CASSQDGLAGGIGVDTQYF. The CDR3 nucleotides read TGTGCCAGCAGCCAAGACGGACTAGCGGGAGGAATTGGAGTCGATACGCAGTATTTT.

This clonotype was seen at least ten times. The rearrangement joins TRBV2 to TRBJ2-5, with a possible D match to TRBD1 (5 bases). The CDR3 sequence is 15 residues long. Between the trimmed V and J ends, which lost 4 bases and 2 bases, there was a span of 14 bases. Germline loops: CDR1 SNHLY, CDR2 FYNNEI. The CDR3: CASSVVGQVQETQYF. CDR3 coding DNA: TGTGCCAGCAGTGTCGTGGGGCAGGTTCAAGAGACCCAGTACTTC. Using reference TRBV2 and TRBJ2-5 for the parts outside the CDR3, the full variable domain is EPEVTQTPSHQVTQMGQEVILRCVPISNHLYFYWYRQILGQKVEFLVSFYNNEISEKSEIFDDQFSVERPDGSNFTLKIRSTKLEDSAMYFCASSVVGQVQETQYFGPGTRLLVL.

The chain joins TRBV29-1 to TRBJ1-1, with 7 bases that match TRBD1. CDR3 length: 13 residues. Germline CDR1 SQVTM, CDR2 ANQGSEA. J was trimmed by 5 bases and V by 1 base; bases with no gene match: 4. CDR3 bases: TGCAGCGTTGAAGCAGGGGGAGGAACTGAAGCTTTCTTT. This translates into CSVEAGGGTEAFF.

Ten or more counts support this clonotype. The V call is TRBV6-1, the J call TRBJ2-7; tentatively, D is TRBD1 (6 bases). Per germline, CDR1 MNHNS and CDR2 SASEGT. CDR3 length: 14 amino acids. Trimming pared 6 bases from V and 3 bases from J, leaving 15 bases between. DNA of the CDR3: TGTGCCAGCAGGGCCGGGACAAGCTACTACGAGCAGTACTTC. It translates to CASRAGTSYYEQYF.

This clonotype has at least ten counts. This sequence joins TRBV28 and TRBJ2-1; 8 bases are a match to TRBD2. Trimming removed 7 bases from V and 0 bases from J; junction bases left unmatched: 2. CDR1 is MDHEN, CDR2 SYDVKM, per germline. The CDR3 is 14 amino acids. CDR3 in amino acids: CASTGGVSYNEQFF. DNA of the CDR3: TGTGCCAGCACCGGGGGGGTCTCCTACAATGAGCAGTTCTTC.

The chain recombines TRBV7-2 with TRBJ2-3; D remains ambiguous. Germline values: CDR1 SGHTA, CDR2 FQGNSA. The CDR3 consists of 16 residues. V shed 0 bases and J shed 0 bases, with 10 bases lying between them. The CDR3 reads CASSLAPATSTDTQYF. Here the CDR3 DNA reads TGTGCCAGCAGCTTAGCACCAGCGACTAGCACAGATACGCAGTATTTT.

This clonotype was recorded many times. This chain uses TRBV7-8 with TRBJ2-7; no definite D call. The germline V gene has CDR1 SGHVS and CDR2 FQNEAQ. The CDR3 spans 13 residues. V was pared by 5 bases and J by 7 bases, with 15 bases between. Here the CDR3 DNA reads TGTGCCAGCAGCCCTACGGACCGCCCGGAGCAGTACTTC. Translated: CASSPTDRPEQYF.

This clonotype has just a few counts. The chain has TRBV9 and TRBJ2-3; TRBD1 agrees at 11 bases. The DNA end is a closer match to TRBJ2-7, so the J assignment may be wrong. Germline CDR1 and CDR2: SGDLS and YYNGEE. This CDR3 spans 15 amino acids. CDR3 DNA sequence: TGTGCCAGCAGCGACGGGACAGGGGGCTCCTACGAGCAGTACTTC. This sequence encodes CASSDGTGGSYEQYF.

This clonotype was seen a handful of times. CDR3 DNA: TGCAGTGCTAGTCCAGTGAACACTGAAGCTTTCTTT. Protein: CSASPVNTEAFF. The V and J genes are TRBV20-1 and TRBJ1-1, with unresolved D. CDR1 and CDR2 (germline): DFQATT, SNEGSKA (reference sequence). The CDR3 is 12 residues long. Trimming pared 3 bases from V and 0 bases from J, leaving 5 bases between.

This clonotype was observed at least ten times. The chain has TRBV13 and TRBJ2-3; D is ambiguous. The CDR3 runs 12 residues. Germline loops: CDR1 PRHDT, CDR2 FYEKMQ (reference sequence). V shed 0 bases and J shed 10 bases, with 8 bases lying between them. The CDR3 DNA reads as TGTGCCAGCAGCTTAGGGCGAGCTCCGCAGTATTTT. Translation gives CASSLGRAPQYF.

This clonotype was recorded a few times. This rearrangement joins TRBV19 to TRBJ2-3; D is unclear. Trimming cost V 5 bases and J 0 bases, with 12 bases left between them. The CDR3 loop spans 15 amino acids. Germline V gene data show CDR1 as LNHDA and CDR2 as SQIVND (reference sequence). The CDR3 loop reads CASSPRRRSTDTQYF. The CDR3 nucleotides read TGTGCCAGTAGTCCCAGAAGGCGTAGCACAGATACGCAGTATTTT. Looking up the rest from reference TRBV19 and TRBJ2-3 gives the full variable domain: DGGITQSPKYLFRKEGQNVTLSCEQNLNHDAMYWYRQDPGQGLRLIYYSQIVNDFQKGDIAEGYSVSREKKESFPLTVTSAQKNPTAFYLCASSPRRRSTDTQYFGPGTRLTVL.

This clonotype was counted at least ten times. This chain joins TRBV5-1 and TRBJ2-7; possibly TRBD2 for D (6 bases). Germline V CDR1 and CDR2: SGHRS, YFSETQ. Trimming stripped 2 bases from V and 6 bases from J, with 12 bases between. This CDR3 contains 13 residues. The CDR3 nucleotides are TGCGCCAGCAGCTTTACGGAGGGTCGCGAGCAGTACTTC. This sequence encodes CASSFTEGREQYF. Full variable domain (remainder filled in from reference TRBV5-1 and TRBJ2-7): KAGVTQTPRYLIKTRGQQVTLSCSPISGHRSVSWYQQTPGQGLQFLFEYFSETQRNKGNFPGRFSGRQFSNSRSEMNVSTLELGDSALYLCASSFTEGREQYFGPGTRLTVT.

This chain uses TRBV5-1 with TRBJ1-2, with TRBD1 as a possible D gene (6 bases). Trimming left V 4 bases short and J 2 bases short, with 15 bases between. The CDR3 length is 15 residues. The germline V gene has CDR1 SGHRS and CDR2 YFSETQ. CDR3 residues: CASSAQGWGNYGYTF. The CDR3 DNA sequence: TGCGCCAGCAGCGCACAGGGCTGGGGGAACTATGGCTACACCTTC. Using reference TRBV5-1 and TRBJ1-2 for the parts outside the CDR3, the full variable domain is KAGVTQTPRYLIKTRGQQVTLSCSPISGHRSVSWYQQTPGQGLQFLFEYFSETQRNKGNFPGRFSGRQFSNSRSEMNVSTLELGDSALYLCASSAQGWGNYGYTFGSGTRLTVV.

In this sample, this clonotype turned up a few times. V gene TRBV18 combines with J gene TRBJ2-1; 10 bases map to TRBD2. CDR3 length: 17 residues. V shed 2 bases and J 6 bases; nucleotides not matched to a gene: 10. Germline CDR1 is KGHSH and CDR2 is LQKENI. The CDR3 region has the DNA TGTGCCAGCTCACCAGTAGCTCTAGCGGGAGTTGGCAATGAGCAGTTCTTC. It translates to CASSPVALAGVGNEQFF. Using reference TRBV18 and TRBJ2-1 for the parts outside the CDR3, the full variable domain is NAGVMQNPRHLVRRRGQEARLRCSPMKGHSHVYWYRQLPEEGLKFMVYLQKENIIDESGMPKERFSAEFPKEGPSILRIQQVVRGDSAAYFCASSPVALAGVGNEQFFGPGTRLTVL.

This clonotype showed up many times. This chain links TRBV2 with TRBJ1-3, with D perhaps TRBD1 (5 bases). The CDR3 is made up of 14 amino acids. Germline loops: CDR1 SNHLY, CDR2 FYNNEI. V dropped 5 bases and J dropped 3 bases, with 11 bases sitting between them. The CDR3 nucleotides read TGTGCCAGCAGTTCAGGGTTAGGTGGAAACACCATATATTTT. Its protein product is CASSSGLGGNTIYF.

The chain couples TRBV12-3 or TRBV12-4 to TRBJ2-1; TRBD1 agrees at 9 bases. The CDR3 length is 16 residues. Unmatched junction bases numbered 11, after V lost 3 bases and J lost 8 bases. CDR3 sequence reads: CASSFLIQGAWDEQFF. CDR3 in DNA: TGTGCCAGCAGTTTCTTAATACAGGGGGCTTGGGATGAGCAGTTCTTC.

This clonotype has ten or more counts. The chain joins TRBV11-3 to TRBJ2-2; 7 nucleotides align to TRBD2. The germline gives CDR1 SGHNT, CDR2 YENEEA. Trimming cost V 4 bases and J 8 bases; bases outside gene matches: 10. The CDR3 totals 15 residues. The CDR3 is CASSSGLPSPGELFF. Here the CDR3 DNA reads TGTGCCAGCAGCTCGGGACTACCGAGCCCTGGGGAGCTGTTTTTT.